The entry below gives a single TCR beta chain sequence along with its context. V shed 4 bases and J shed 6 bases, with 15 bases lying between them. This CDR3 is 15 amino acids long. Germline CDR1 is SGHVS and CDR2 is FQNEAQ. In the original analysis: Estimated nucleated cell counts came from reference gene primer amplification. Repertoires were generated with immunoSEQ multiplex PCR, while TCRdb's copy carries only in-frame clones and drops some. V, J and clone size derive from that table, while D and trimming were established from the DNA sequence. The sample shows roughly 300,000 clones, 88% of them seen only once. The source of the sample is a study of blood T cell repertoires in COVID-19. Study-wide background: Acute and convalescent COVID-19 specimens originated in the United States, Italy and Spain. T cells, B-cell-depleted T cells, or PBMCs supplied cDNA or gDNA.

The specimen sequenced was peripheral blood. The TCR originated in a man younger than 35 with active or convalescent COVID-19. V and J are TRBV7-8 and TRBJ2-2; D is uncertain. CDR3 sequence reads: CASSSYRVSAGELFF. The CDR3 DNA is TGTGCCAGCAGCTCGTATCGGGTCAGCGCCGGGGAGCTGTTTTTT.